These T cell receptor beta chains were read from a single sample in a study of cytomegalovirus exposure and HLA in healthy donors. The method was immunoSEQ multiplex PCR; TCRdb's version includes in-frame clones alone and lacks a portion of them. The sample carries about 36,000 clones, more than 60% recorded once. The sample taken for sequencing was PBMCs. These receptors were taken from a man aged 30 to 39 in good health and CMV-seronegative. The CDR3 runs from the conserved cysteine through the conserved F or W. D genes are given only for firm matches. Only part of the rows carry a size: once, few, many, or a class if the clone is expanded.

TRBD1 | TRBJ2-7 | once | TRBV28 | CASSTQTGGPYEQYF | TGTGCCAGCAGCACCCAGACAGGGGGCCCCTACGAGCAGTACTTC
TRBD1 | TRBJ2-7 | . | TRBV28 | CASSGTGSYEQYF | TGTGCCAGCAGTGGGACAGGATCCTACGAGCAGTACTTC
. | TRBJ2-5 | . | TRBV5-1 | CASRVDAPSETQYF | TGCGCCAGCAGAGTGGATGCCCCTAGTGAGACCCAGTACTTC
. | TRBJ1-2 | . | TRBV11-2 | CASSPGQLNPYGYTF | TGTGCCAGCAGCCCAGGACAGTTAAACCCCTATGGCTACACCTTC
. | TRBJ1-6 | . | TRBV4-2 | CASSQDAPGGENSPLHF | TGTGCCAGCAGCCAAGATGCCCCGGGGGGCGAGAATTCACCCCTCCACTTT
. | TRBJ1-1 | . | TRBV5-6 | CASSSRKNTEAFF | TGTGCCAGCAGCTCCAGAAAGAACACTGAAGCTTTCTTT
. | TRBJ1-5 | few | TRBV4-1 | CASSPQENQPQHF | TGCGCCAGCAGCCCCCAGGAAAATCAGCCCCAGCATTTT
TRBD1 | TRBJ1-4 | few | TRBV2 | CARQGQGVEKLFF | TGTGCCAGGCAAGGACAGGGTGTGGAAAAACTGTTTTTT
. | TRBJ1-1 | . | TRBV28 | CATVNMNTEAFF | TGTGCCACCGTAAATATGAACACTGAAGCTTTCTTT
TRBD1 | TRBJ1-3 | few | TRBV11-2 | CASSFRTGTTGNTIYF | TGTGCCAGCAGCTTCCGGACAGGCACTACTGGAAACACCATATATTTT
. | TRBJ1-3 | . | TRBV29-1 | CSVEAGGLAIYF | TGCAGCGTTGAAGCGGGGGGGCTAGCTATATATTTT
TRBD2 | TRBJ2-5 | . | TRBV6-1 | CASTGGAGAPETQYF | TGTGCCAGCACCGGGGGAGCGGGAGCACCAGAGACCCAGTACTTC
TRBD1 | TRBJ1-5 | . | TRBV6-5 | CASRAGTGNQPQHF | TGTGCCAGCAGGGCCGGGACAGGGAATCAGCCCCAGCATTTT
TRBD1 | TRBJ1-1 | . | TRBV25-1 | CASSEWDSLTEAFF | TGTGCCAGCAGTGAATGGGACAGTCTCACTGAAGCTTTCTTT
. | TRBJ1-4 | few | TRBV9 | CASSGGQPVSGKLFF | TGTGCCAGCAGCGGAGGACAACCTGTCTCTGGAAAACTGTTTTTT
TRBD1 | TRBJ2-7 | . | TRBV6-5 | CASSPDRGPTYEQYF | TGTGCCAGCAGCCCCGACAGGGGGCCAACCTACGAGCAGTACTTC
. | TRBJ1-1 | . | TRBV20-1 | CSAQLPEAFF | TGCAGTGCTCAACTCCCTGAAGCTTTCTTT
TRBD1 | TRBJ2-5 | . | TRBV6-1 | CASRNRGGETQYF | TGTGCCAGCAGGAACAGGGGTGGAGAGACCCAGTACTTC
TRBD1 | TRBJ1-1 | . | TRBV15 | CATSSGTGGLTEAFF | TGTGCCACCAGCAGCGGGACAGGGGGGCTCACTGAAGCTTTCTTT
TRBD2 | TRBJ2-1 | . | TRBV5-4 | CASSPPRLAVGDEQFF | TGTGCCAGCAGCCCACCCCGACTAGCCGTCGGGGATGAGCAGTTCTTC
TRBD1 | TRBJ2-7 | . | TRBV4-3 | CASSQGGGTGTYEQYF | TGCGCCAGCAGCCAAGGGGGTGGGACAGGAACCTACGAGCAGTACTTC
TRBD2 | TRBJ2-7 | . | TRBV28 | CASSTGTIEQYF | TGTGCCAGCAGCACCGGGACTATCGAACAGTACTTC
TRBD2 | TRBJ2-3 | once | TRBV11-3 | CASSLAGGRDTQYF | TGTGCCAGCAGCTTAGCGGGGGGAAGAGATACGCAGTATTTT
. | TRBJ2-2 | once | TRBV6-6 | CASLVRVNTGELFF | TGTGCCAGCCTCGTCAGGGTGAACACCGGGGAGCTGTTTTTT
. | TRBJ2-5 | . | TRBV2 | CAGTGIETQYF | TGTGCCGGCACAGGGATTGAGACCCAGTACTTC
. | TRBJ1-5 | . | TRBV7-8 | CASSVQGFQPQHF | TGTGCCAGCAGCGTACAGGGCTTTCAGCCCCAGCATTTT
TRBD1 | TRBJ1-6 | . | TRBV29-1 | CSVWGQPNSPLHF | TGCAGCGTGTGGGGACAGCCTAATTCACCCCTCCACTTT
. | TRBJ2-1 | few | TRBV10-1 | CASSGLQASSYNEQFF | TGCGCCAGCAGTGGGCTTCAGGCGAGCTCCTACAATGAGCAGTTCTTC
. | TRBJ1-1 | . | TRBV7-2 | CASSPDRAGKTFF | TGTGCCAGCAGCCCGGATAGGGCAGGGAAAACTTTCTTT
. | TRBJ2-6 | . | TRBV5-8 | CASSRLLELTFHGANVLTF | TGTGCCAGCAGCCGCCTCTTGGAGCTTACTTTTCATGGGGCCAACGTCCTGACTTTC
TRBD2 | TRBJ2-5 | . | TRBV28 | CASSLAGALETQYF | TGTGCCAGCAGTTTAGCGGGAGCACTGGAGACCCAGTACTTC
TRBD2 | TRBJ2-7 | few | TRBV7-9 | CASSAGLAGNYEQYF | TGTGCCAGCAGCGCCGGACTAGCGGGGAACTACGAGCAGTACTTC
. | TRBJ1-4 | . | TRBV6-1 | CASSPYSGEKLFF | TGTGCCAGCAGTCCCTACAGTGGCGAAAAACTGTTTTTT